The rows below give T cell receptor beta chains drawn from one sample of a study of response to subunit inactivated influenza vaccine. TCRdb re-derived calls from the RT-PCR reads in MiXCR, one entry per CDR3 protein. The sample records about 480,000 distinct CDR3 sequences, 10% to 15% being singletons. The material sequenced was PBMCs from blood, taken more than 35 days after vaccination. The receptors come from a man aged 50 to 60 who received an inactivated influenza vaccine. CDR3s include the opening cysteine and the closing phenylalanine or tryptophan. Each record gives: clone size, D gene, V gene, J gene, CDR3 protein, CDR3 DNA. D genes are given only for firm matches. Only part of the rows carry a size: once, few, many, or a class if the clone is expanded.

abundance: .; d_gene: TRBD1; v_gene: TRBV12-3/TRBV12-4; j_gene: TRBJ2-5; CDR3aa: CASSKGQAPETQYF; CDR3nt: TGTGCCAGCAGTAAGGGACAGGCCCCAGAGACCCAGTACTTC
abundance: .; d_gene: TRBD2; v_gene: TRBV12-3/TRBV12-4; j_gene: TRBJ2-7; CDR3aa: CASSLGSGMDTFYEQYF; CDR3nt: TGTGCCAGCAGTTTAGGTAGCGGGATGGACACATTTTACGAGCAGTACTTC
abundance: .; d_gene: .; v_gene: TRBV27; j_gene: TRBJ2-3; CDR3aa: CASSKTANLILDSTDTQYF; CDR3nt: TGTGCCAGCAGCAAGACAGCCAACCTTATCTTAGATAGCACAGATACGCAGTATTTT
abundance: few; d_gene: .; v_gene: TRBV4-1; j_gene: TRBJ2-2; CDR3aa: CASSQDSGGELFF; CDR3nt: TGCGCCAGCAGCCAAGATTCCGGCGGGGAGCTGTTTTTT
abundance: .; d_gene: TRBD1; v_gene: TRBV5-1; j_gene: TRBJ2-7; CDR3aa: CASSFNGQEFEQYF; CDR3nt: TGCGCCAGCAGCTTCAACGGACAGGAGTTCGAGCAGTACTTC
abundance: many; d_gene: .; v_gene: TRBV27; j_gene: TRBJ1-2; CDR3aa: CASSPVGAGGYTF; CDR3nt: TGTGCCAGCAGTCCAGTCGGAGCGGGTGGCTACACCTTC
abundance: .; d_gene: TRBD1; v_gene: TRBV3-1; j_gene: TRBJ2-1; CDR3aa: CASSQDGTGFYDEQFF; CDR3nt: TGTGCCAGCAGCCAAGACGGGACAGGGTTTTACGATGAGCAGTTCTTC
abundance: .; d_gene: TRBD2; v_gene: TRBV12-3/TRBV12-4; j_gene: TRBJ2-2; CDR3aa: CASRELAGVTGELFF; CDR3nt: TGTGCCAGCAGGGAACTAGCGGGAGTCACCGGGGAGCTGTTTTTT
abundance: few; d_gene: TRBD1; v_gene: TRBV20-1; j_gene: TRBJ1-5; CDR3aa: CSAKAGTGQQPQHF; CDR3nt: TGCAGTGCTAAAGCCGGGACAGGGCAACAGCCCCAGCATTTT
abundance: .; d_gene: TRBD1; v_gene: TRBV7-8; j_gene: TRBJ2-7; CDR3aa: CASSRTTGQGAYEQYF; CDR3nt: TGTGCCAGCAGCCGCACGACTGGACAGGGCGCCTACGAGCAGTACTTC
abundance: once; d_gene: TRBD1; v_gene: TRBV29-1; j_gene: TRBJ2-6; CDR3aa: CSVEDRKRTGGSVLTF; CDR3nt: TGCAGCGTTGAAGACCGAAAGCGGACAGGGGGCAGCGTCCTGACTTTC
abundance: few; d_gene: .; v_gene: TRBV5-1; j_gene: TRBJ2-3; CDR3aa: CASSLARQGGADTQYF; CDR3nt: TGCGCCAGCAGCTTGGCGAGACAGGGAGGCGCAGATACGCAGTATTTT
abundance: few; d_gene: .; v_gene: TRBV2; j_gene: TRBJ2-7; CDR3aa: CASTKGLAYEQYF; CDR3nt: TGTGCCAGCACGAAGGGTCTGGCCTACGAGCAGTACTTC
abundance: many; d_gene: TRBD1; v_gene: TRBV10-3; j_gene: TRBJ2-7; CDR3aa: CAISETTGTGSYEQYF; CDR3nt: TGTGCCATCAGTGAGACAACCGGGACAGGGTCCTACGAGCAGTACTTC
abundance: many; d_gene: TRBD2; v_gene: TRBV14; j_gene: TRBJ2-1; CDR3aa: CASSRLPGLAMHEQFF; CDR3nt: TGTGCCAGCAGCCGTTTACCGGGACTAGCTATGCATGAGCAGTTCTTC
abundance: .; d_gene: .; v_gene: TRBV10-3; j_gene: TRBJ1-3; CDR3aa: CAIRPSADSAGNTIYF; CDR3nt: TGTGCCATCAGGCCGTCGGCGGACAGTGCTGGAAACACCATATATTTT
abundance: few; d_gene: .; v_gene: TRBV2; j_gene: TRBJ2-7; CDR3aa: CASSEAGQGHEQYF; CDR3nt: TGTGCCAGCAGTGAAGCCGGCCAGGGGCACGAGCAGTACTTC
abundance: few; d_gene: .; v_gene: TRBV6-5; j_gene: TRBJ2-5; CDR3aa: CASSYSSPTQETQYF; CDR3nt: TGTGCCAGCAGTTACTCGTCCCCCACCCAAGAGACCCAGTACTTC
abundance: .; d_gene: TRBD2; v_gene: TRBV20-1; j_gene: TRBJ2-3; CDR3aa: CSASPLGTSGGTDTQYF; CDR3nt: TGCAGTGCTAGCCCCCTCGGGACTAGCGGGGGGACAGATACGCAGTATTTT
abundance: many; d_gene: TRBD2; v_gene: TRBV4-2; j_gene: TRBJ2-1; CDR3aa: CASSQPLAGGGNEQFF; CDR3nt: TGTGCCAGCAGCCAACCCCTAGCGGGAGGGGGCAATGAGCAGTTCTTC
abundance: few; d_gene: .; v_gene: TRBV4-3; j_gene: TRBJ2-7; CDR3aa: CASSQDPLSYEQYF; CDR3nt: TGCGCCAGCAGCCAAGATCCCCTCTCCTACGAGCAGTACTTC
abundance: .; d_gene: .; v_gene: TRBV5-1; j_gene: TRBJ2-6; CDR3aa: CASSFRVSGANVLTF; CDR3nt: TGCGCCAGCAGCTTTCGAGTCTCTGGGGCCAACGTCCTGACTTTC
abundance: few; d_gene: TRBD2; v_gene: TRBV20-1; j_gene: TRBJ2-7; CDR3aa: CSAPSGNTRYEQYF; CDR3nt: TGCAGTGCCCCTAGCGGGAATACACGGTACGAGCAGTACTTC
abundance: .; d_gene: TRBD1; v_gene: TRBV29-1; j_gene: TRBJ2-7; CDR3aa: CSVGTGGYEQYF; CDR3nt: TGCAGCGTTGGGACAGGGGGGTACGAGCAGTACTTC
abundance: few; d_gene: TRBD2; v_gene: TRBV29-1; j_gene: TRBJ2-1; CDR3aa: CSVRTSGGAFYEQFF; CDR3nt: TGCAGCGTTCGGACTAGCGGGGGGGCGTTCTATGAGCAGTTCTTC
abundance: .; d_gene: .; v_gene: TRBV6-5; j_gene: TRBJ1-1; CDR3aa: CASSYPGTPGRRTEAFF; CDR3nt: TGTGCCAGCAGTTACCCTGGGACACCTGGGAGGAGGACTGAAGCTTTCTTT
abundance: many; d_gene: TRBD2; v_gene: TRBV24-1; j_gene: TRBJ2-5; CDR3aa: CATSDLVGLAGAETQYF; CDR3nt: TGTGCCACCAGTGATTTAGTGGGGCTAGCGGGAGCAGAGACCCAGTACTTC
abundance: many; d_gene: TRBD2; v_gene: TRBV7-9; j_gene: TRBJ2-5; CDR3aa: CASSLAGLAGQETQYF; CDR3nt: TGTGCCAGCAGCTTAGCGGGTCTAGCGGGGCAAGAGACCCAGTACTTC
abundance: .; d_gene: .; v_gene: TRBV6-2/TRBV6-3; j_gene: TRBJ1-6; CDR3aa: CASSYSDRGDSPLHF; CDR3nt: TGTGCCAGCAGTTACTCAGACAGAGGTGATTCACCCCTCCACTTT
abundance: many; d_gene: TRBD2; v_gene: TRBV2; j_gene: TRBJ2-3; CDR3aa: CASSDSGGTDTQYF; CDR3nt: TGTGCCAGCAGTGATAGCGGGGGTACAGATACGCAGTATTTT
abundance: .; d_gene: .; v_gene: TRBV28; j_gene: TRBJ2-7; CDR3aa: CASSPPDSLGPEQYF; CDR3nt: TGTGCCAGCAGCCCCCCCGACAGCTTGGGGCCCGAGCAGTACTTC
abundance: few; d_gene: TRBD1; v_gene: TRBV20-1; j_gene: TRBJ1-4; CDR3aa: CSGDSAGGEKLFF; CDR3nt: TGCAGCGGGGACAGTGCCGGGGGTGAAAAACTGTTTTTT
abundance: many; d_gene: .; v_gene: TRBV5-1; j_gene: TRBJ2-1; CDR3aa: CASSSRVDNEQFF; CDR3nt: TGCGCCAGCAGCTCTCGGGTGGACAATGAGCAGTTCTTC
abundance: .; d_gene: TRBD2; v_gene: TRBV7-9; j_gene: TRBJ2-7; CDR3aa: CASSGGGVAYEQYF; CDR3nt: TGTGCCAGCAGTGGTGGGGGGGTCGCCTACGAGCAGTACTTC
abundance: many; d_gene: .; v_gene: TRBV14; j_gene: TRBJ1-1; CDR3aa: CASSSHRGKGNTEAFF; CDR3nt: TGTGCCAGCAGCTCCCACAGAGGGAAGGGGAACACTGAAGCTTTCTTT
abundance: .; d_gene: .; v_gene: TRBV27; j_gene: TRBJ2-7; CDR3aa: CASSLSMENGQYF; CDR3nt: TGTGCCAGCAGTTTATCAATGGAAAACGGGCAGTACTTC
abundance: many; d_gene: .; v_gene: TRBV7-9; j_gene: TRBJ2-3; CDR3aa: CASSQREFGGTDTQYF; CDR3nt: TGTGCCAGCAGCCAGAGGGAGTTCGGAGGCACAGATACGCAGTATTTT
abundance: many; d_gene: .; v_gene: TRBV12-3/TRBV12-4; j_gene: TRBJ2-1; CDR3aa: CASSWEGEQFF; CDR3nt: TGTGCCAGCAGTTGGGAAGGTGAGCAGTTCTTC
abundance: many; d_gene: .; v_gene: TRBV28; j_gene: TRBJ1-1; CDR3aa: CASSFWGGTEAFF; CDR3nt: TGTGCCAGCAGTTTTTGGGGGGGCACTGAAGCTTTCTTT
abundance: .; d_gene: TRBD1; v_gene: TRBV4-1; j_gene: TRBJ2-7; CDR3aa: CASSHRQGYEQYF; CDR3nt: TGCGCCAGCAGCCACAGACAGGGGTACGAGCAGTACTTC
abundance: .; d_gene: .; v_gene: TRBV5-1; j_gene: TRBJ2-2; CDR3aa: CASSLRASEGTGELFF; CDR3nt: TGCGCCAGCAGCCTCCGGGCTAGCGAGGGCACCGGGGAGCTGTTTTTT
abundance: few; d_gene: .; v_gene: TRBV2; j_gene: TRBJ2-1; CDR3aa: CASIWGSSYNEQFF; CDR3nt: TGTGCCAGCATTTGGGGGAGCTCCTACAATGAGCAGTTCTTC
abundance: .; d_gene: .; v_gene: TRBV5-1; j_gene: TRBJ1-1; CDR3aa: CASSWQTENTEAFF; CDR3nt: TGCGCCAGCAGCTGGCAGACTGAGAACACTGAAGCTTTCTTT
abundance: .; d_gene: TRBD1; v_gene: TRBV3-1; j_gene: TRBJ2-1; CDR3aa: CASSPEPGGHDEQFF; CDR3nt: TGTGCCAGCAGCCCTGAGCCAGGGGGTCACGATGAGCAGTTCTTC
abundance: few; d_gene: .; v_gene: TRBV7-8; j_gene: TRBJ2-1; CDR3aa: CASSLERGQGQFF; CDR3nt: TGTGCCAGCAGCTTAGAGAGAGGGCAGGGGCAGTTCTTC
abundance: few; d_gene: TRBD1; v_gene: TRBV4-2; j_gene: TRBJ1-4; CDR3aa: CASSQRQGFEKLFF; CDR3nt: TGTGCCAGCAGCCAAAGACAGGGGTTTGAAAAACTGTTTTTT
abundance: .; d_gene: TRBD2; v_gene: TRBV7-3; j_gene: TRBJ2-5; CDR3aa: CASSPLGLAGKETQYF; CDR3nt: TGTGCCAGCAGCCCCCTGGGGCTAGCGGGTAAAGAGACCCAGTACTTC
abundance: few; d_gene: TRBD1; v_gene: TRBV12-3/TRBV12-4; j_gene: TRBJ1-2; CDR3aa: CASRGTGNYGYTF; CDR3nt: TGTGCCAGCCGAGGGACAGGGAACTATGGCTACACCTTC
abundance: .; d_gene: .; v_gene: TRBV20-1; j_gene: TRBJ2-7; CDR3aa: CSAGVRSSYEQYF; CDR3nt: TGCAGTGCGGGAGTCAGGTCGTCCTACGAGCAGTACTTC
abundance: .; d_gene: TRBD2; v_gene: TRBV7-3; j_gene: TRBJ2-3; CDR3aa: CASSLTASGSITDTQYF; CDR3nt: TGTGCCAGCAGCTTAACAGCTAGCGGGAGCATCACAGATACGCAGTATTTT
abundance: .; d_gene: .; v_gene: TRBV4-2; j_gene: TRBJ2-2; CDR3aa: CASSQDRSTGELFF; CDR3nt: TGTGCCAGCAGCCAAGATAGGAGTACCGGGGAGCTGTTTTTT
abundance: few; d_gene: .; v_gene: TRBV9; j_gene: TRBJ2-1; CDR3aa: CASSAGRNFYNEQFF; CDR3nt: TGTGCCAGCAGCGCGGGCCGCAACTTCTACAATGAGCAGTTCTTC
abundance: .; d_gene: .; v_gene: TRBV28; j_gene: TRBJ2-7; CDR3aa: CASLRVPSYEQYF; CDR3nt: TGTGCCAGCCTCAGGGTCCCCTCCTACGAGCAGTACTTC
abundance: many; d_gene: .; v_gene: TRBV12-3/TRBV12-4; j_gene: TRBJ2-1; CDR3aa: CASNSQGGPYNEQFF; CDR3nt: TGTGCCAGCAACTCACAGGGAGGACCCTACAATGAGCAGTTCTTC
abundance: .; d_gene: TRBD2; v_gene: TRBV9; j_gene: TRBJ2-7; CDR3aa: CASSVGPHGTKGEQYF; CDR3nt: TGTGCCAGCAGCGTAGGCCCTCATGGGACTAAGGGTGAGCAGTACTTC